Listed below are T cell receptor delta chains from one sample, sequenced in a study of Vδ1+ human thymocytes. TCRdb reran clone calling via CATT on the multiplex PCR reads. The sample shows about 58,000 delta-chain clones, roughly 15% of them seen only once. Sequences were obtained from Vdelta1+ gamma-delta thymocytes from the thymus. The source of these receptors is a girl under three years old who had congenital heart surgery. The CDR3 runs from the conserved cysteine through the conserved F or W. The D gene is left open where the match is weak. Clone size is shown for a subset of rows, as once, few, many or a class of expanded clone.

size,V,J,D,CDR3,DNA
.,TRDV3,TRDJ1,TRDD3,CASSLVSTGGYTTYTDKLIF,TGTGCCTCCTCCCTCGTTTCTACCGGGGGATACACTACTTACACCGATAAACTCATCTTT
.,TRDV1,TRDJ1,.,CALLRSRAGTPWYTDKLIF,TGTGCTCTTTTGCGTTCTCGCGCTGGGACCCCCTGGTACACCGATAAACTCATCTTT
.,TRDV1,TRDJ1,TRDD2,CALGEGPHLPTFRNTDKLIF,TGTGCTCTTGGGGAAGGTCCCCACCTTCCTACTTTTCGTAACACCGATAAACTCATCTTT
.,TRDV1,TRDJ1,TRDD3,CALGPIPTNGGYSPDKLIF,TGTGCTCTTGGTCCTATTCCTACTAATGGGGGATACAGTCCCGATAAACTCATCTTT
.,TRDV1,TRDJ1,TRDD3,CALGEPLEILGDIEVIDKLIF,TGTGCTCTTGGGGAACCCTTAGAGATACTGGGGGATATAGAGGTCATCGATAAACTCATCTTT
.,TRDV1,TRDJ1,TRDD3,CALGELPRTKDWGTNSPALTDKLIF,TGTGCTCTTGGGGAACTCCCACGTACAAAGGACTGGGGGACTAACTCCCCGGCATTGACCGATAAACTCATCTTT
few,TRDV1,TRDJ1,TRDD3,CALGELVGATGGLTKLIF,TGTGCTCTTGGGGAACTCGTGGGGGCTACTGGGGGTCTCACTAAACTCATCTTT
few,TRDV1,TRDJ1,TRDD3,CALGELRPPGGYATDKLIF,TGTGCTCTTGGGGAACTTCGACCCCCTGGGGGATACGCCACCGATAAACTCATCTTT
few,TRDV1,TRDJ1,TRDD3,CALGFGGGYTDKLIF,TGTGCTCTTGGGTTTGGTGGGGGATACACCGATAAACTCATCTTT
.,TRDV1,TRDJ1,.,CALGFPRGTLGSRTDKLIF,TGTGCTCTTGGGTTCCCTCGGGGTACGCTGGGATCTAGAACCGATAAACTCATCTTT
few,TRDV1,TRDJ1,TRDD3,CALGEASVWGIRSGDKLIF,TGTGCTCTTGGGGAAGCTTCAGTCTGGGGGATACGCTCGGGCGATAAACTCATCTTT
few,TRDV1,TRDJ1,.,CALGVGGGTLFTDKLIF,TGTGCTCTTGGGGTAGGAGGGGGGACACTATTCACTGATAAACTCATCTTT
.,TRDV1,TRDJ1,.,CALGELCSNGADIYTDKLIF,TGTGCTCTTGGGGAACTGTGCTCGAATGGGGCCGACATATACACCGATAAACTCATCTTT
.,TRDV2,TRDJ1,TRDD3,CACDLFQLGEVTDKLIF,TGTGCCTGTGACCTATTCCAACTGGGGGAGGTCACCGATAAACTCATCTTT
few,TRDV1,TRDJ1,TRDD3,CALGERPYWGSYTDKLIF,TGTGCTCTTGGGGAAAGACCCTACTGGGGGAGCTACACCGATAAACTCATCTTT
few,TRDV1,TRDJ1,TRDD3,CALGETPLPLSGVVLGGPDKLIF,TGTGCTCTTGGGGAAACCCCTCTCCCCCTTTCGGGCGTGGTACTGGGGGGCCCCGATAAACTCATCTTT
few,TRDV1,TRDJ1,.,CALGELPRGEGDTDKLIF,TGTGCTCTTGGGGAACTTCCCCGAGGGGAGGGAGACACCGATAAACTCATCTTT
.,TRDV1,TRDJ1,TRDD3,CALGEFLRPGGYGKLIF,TGTGCTCTTGGGGAATTCCTACGTCCTGGGGGATACGGTAAACTCATCTTT
.,TRDV1,TRDJ1,TRDD3,CALGELGSKGWGIGYTDKLIF,TGTGCTCTTGGGGAACTGGGCTCCAAGGGCTGGGGGATAGGTTACACCGATAAACTCATCTTT
few,TRDV2,TRDJ1,TRDD3,CACDTVFLFTGEEIYTDKLIF,TGTGCCTGTGACACCGTTTTCCTCTTTACTGGGGAGGAGATATACACCGATAAACTCATCTTT
once,TRDV1,TRDJ1,.,CALGERGARYNGNTDKLIF,TGTGCTCTTGGGGAACGGGGAGCGCGGTACAATGGAAACACCGATAAACTCATCTTT
.,TRDV1,TRDJ1,.,CALGELGLPTALGRYTGKLIF,TGTGCTCTTGGGGAACTTGGTCTTCCCACGGCCCTGGGTCGGTACACCGGTAAACTCATCTTT
few,TRDV1,TRDJ1,TRDD3,CALGELQSPTIWGINTDKLIF,TGTGCTCTTGGGGAACTTCAATCACCTACGATCTGGGGGATAAACACCGATAAACTCATCTTT
few,TRDV2,TRDJ1,TRDD3,CACDTRALGETLYTDKLIF,TGTGCCTGTGACACACGGGCTCTGGGGGAAACACTGTACACCGATAAACTCATCTTT
.,TRDV1,TRDJ1,TRDD3,CALGESSYHLRAGGYGRTDKLIF,TGTGCTCTTGGGGAATCATCCTACCACCTACGGGCGGGGGGATACGGGCGCACCGATAAACTCATCTTT
few,TRDV1,TRDJ1,.,CALGELGAHPRPYTDKLIF,TGTGCTCTCGGGGAACTTGGGGCCCACCCCCGCCCGTACACCGATAAACTCATCTTT
.,TRDV1,TRDJ1,TRDD3,CALGAFGSWGDFPPGWYTDKLIF,TGTGCTCTTGGGGCCTTCGGCTCCTGGGGGGATTTTCCCCCAGGGTGGTACACCGATAAACTCATCTTT
few,TRDV1,TRDJ1,.,CALGNPFQYTLRGRLIF,TGTGCTCTTGGGAACCCGTTCCAGTACACCTTAAGGGGTAGACTCATCTTT
.,TRDV1,TRDJ1,TRDD3,CALGEELDDPPGGYWYTDKLIF,TGTGCTCTTGGGGAAGAGTTGGATGATCCCCCTGGGGGATATTGGTACACCGATAAACTCATCTTT
few,TRDV1,TRDJ1,TRDD3,CALGELDHPTDVRGGYAYTDKLIF,TGTGCTCTTGGGGAACTAGACCATCCTACGGACGTTAGAGGGGGATACGCCTACACCGATAAACTCATCTTT
.,TRDV1,TRDJ1,.,CALGELPSTLAYTDKLIF,TGTGCTCTTGGGGAACTCCCTTCAACCCTCGCGTACACTGATAAACTCATCTTT
.,TRDV1,TRDJ1,.,CALGPRFPSFKKLIF,TGTGCTCTTGGGCCTCGATTCCCGTCGTTCAAAAAACTCATCTTT
once,TRDV1,TRDJ1,TRDD2,CALGEPSYLGRRHTDKLIF,TGTGCTCTTGGGGAACCTTCCTATCTGGGTCGGAGGCACACCGATAAACTCATCTTT
.,TRDV1,TRDJ1,.,CALGEPAWGTDKLIF,TGTGCTCTTGGGGAACCCGCCTGGGGTACCGATAAACTCATCTTT
.,TRDV1,TRDJ1,TRDD3,CALGPPCPYVVPGGYPGSSSKLIF,TGTGCTCTTGGGCCTCCGTGCCCTTACGTGGTCCCTGGGGGATACCCAGGTAGTAGTAGTAAACTCATCTTT
few,TRDV1,TRDJ1,TRDD3,CALGGLSTGGYPFVKLIF,TGTGCTCTTGGGGGGTTAAGTACTGGGGGATACCCCTTTGTTAAACTCATCTTT
few,TRDV1,TRDJ1,TRDD2,CALGRFLPYHSFPTDKLIF,TGTGCTCTTGGGAGATTCCTACCCTACCACTCGTTCCCCACCGATAAACTCATCTTT
.,TRDV1,TRDJ1,.,CALGGWGTDKLIF,TGTGCTCTTGGTGGATGGGGCACCGATAAACTCATCTTT
many,TRDV2,TRDJ1,TRDD3,CACDKKLYWGNTDKLIF,TGTGCCTGTGACAAAAAGCTATACTGGGGAAACACCGATAAACTCATCTTT
.,TRDV1,TRDJ1,.,CALGELVGWGRTDKLIF,TGTGCTCTTGGGGAACTAGTCGGGTGGGGTAGGACCGATAAACTCATCTTT